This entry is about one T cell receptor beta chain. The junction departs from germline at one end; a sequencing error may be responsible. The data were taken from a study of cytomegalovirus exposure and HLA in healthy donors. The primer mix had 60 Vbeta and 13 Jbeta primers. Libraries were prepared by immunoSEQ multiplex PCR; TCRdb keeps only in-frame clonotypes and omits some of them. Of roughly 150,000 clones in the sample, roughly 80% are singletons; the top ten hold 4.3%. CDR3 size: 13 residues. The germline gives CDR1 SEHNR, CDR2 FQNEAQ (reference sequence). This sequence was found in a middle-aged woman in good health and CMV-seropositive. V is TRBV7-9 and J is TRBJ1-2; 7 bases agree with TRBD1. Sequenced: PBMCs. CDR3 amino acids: CSSSRGQNYGYTF. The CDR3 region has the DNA TGTTCCAGCAGCCGGGGACAGAACTATGGCTACACCTTC.